This T cell receptor beta chain derives from a study of T cells after yellow fever vaccination. Study-wide results and limits: Clonotypes found in both CD4 and CD8 compartments made up a small share. Reappearance after the booster was seen for most primary-vaccination clones, at roughly 96% CD4 and 70% to 90% CD8.

A word on this clonotype: The antigen is not known.

The J segment lost 5 bases and the V segment lost 4 bases, leaving 9 bases of the junction unmatched. Germline loops: CDR1 KGHSH, CDR2 LQKENI. The CDR3 is 16 residues long. In TCRdb, the 5' RACE reads were re-called with MiXCR into one record per CDR3 protein. The profile shows under 400,000 distinct CDR3 sequences, around an eighth of them singletons. The source material was CD4+ T cells sorted from PBMCs, sampled 15 days after the yellow fever booster vaccination. This rearrangement joins TRBV18 to TRBJ2-5, with 11 bases that match TRBD1. The sequence derives from a man between 18 and 35 years old who received the YFV17D yellow fever vaccine. The CDR3 reads CASSLFGQGAFETQYF. CDR3 coding DNA: TGTGCCAGCTCACTCTTTGGACAGGGGGCGTTTGAGACCCAGTACTTC. Filled out from reference TRBV18 and TRBJ2-5, the complete variable domain reads NAGVMQNPRHLVRRRGQEARLRCSPMKGHSHVYWYRQLPEEGLKFMVYLQKENIIDESGMPKERFSAEFPKEGPSILRIQQVVRGDSAAYFCASSLFGQGAFETQYFGPGTRLLVL.